This TCR beta chain was retrieved from a study of T cells in Graves' hyperthyroidism and ophthalmopathy. Notes on the study in general: Within blood appeared most thyroid clonotypes that had expanded above 0.001.

TCR beta CDR3 regions were amplified from RNA transcripts. When the TCR CDR3 underwent first-round RT-PCR, the HTBI primer set was used. Each CDR3 protein is one row after TCRdb ran MiXCR on the multiplex PCR reads. Among about 620,000 distinct CDR3 sequences listed, about 17% were seen once. Graves' hyperthyroidism was deemed stable absent ophthalmopathy progression within 18 months. This clonotype was counted ten times or more. Its specificity is not known. The V gene end was trimmed by 6 bases and the J gene end by 1 base; junction bases not matched to a gene: 7. This CDR3 is 14 amino acids long. Germline-derived CDR1 and CDR2 are DFQATT and SNEGSKA (reference sequence).

This chain connects TRBV20-1 to TRBJ2-3; 7 bases align to TRBD1. This clonotype was sampled from a woman aged 25-40 years with Graves' hyperthyroidism. The sample consisted of blood. In nucleotides, the CDR3 is TGCAGTGCGGGCAGACAGGGACGCACAGATACGCAGTATTTT. This translates into CSAGRQGRTDTQYF.